This passage covers 16 T cell receptor beta chains from one sample sequenced in a study of CD8 T cells in ankylosing spondylitis. Each CDR3 protein is one row after TCRdb ran MiXCR on the 5' RACE reads. The table shows fewer than 350,000 distinct CDR3 sequences, with 11% occurring only once. The sample taken for sequencing was blood, either unsorted or a sorted T cell fraction (not recorded which). The receptors originated from a female donor with ankylosing spondylitis or in good health (not recorded which).

This clonotype has ten or more counts. The chain carries TRBV9 and TRBJ2-2, with D perhaps matching TRBD2 (5 bases). The V gene lost 0 bases and the J gene lost 6 bases, with 9 bases spanning the gap. Germline assignment: CDR1 SGDLS and CDR2 YYNGEE. This CDR3 is built from 14 residues. The DNA for the CDR3 is TGTGCCAGCAGCGTAGTTAGCGAAGCCGGGGAGCTGTTTTTT. Translating gives CASSVVSEAGELFF. Complete variable domain (other parts from reference TRBV9 and TRBJ2-2): DSGVTQTPKHLITATGQRVTLRCSPRSGDLSVYWYQQSLDQGLQFLIQYYNGEERAKGNILERFSAQQFPDLHSELNLSSLELGDSALYFCASSVVSEAGELFFGEGSRLTVL.

The CDR3 sequence: CASSQAWRTRNSPLHF. In DNA, the CDR3 is TGTGCCAGCAGCCAAGCTTGGAGGACCCGAAATTCACCCCTCCACTTT. The V gene is TRBV4-2, the J gene TRBJ1-6; D unclear. CDR1 is LGHNA and CDR2 is YNFKEQ in the germline V gene. The V end lost 1 base, the J end lost 7 bases, and 14 bases lay between the germline ends. This CDR3 region has 16 residues.

The rearrangement uses TRBV20-1 and TRBJ1-5; maybe TRBD1 (6 bases). CDR1 DFQATT and CDR2 SNEGSKA come from the germline V gene (reference sequence). This CDR3 spans 15 amino acids. Trimming left V 4 bases short and J 2 bases short, with 15 bases between. The CDR3 loop is CSAMAPTGGNQPQHF. DNA of the CDR3: TGCAGTGCTATGGCGCCGACAGGTGGCAATCAGCCCCAGCATTTT.

This chain links TRBV18 with TRBJ2-7; D is uncertain. Trimming removed 1 base at V and 0 bases at J, with 10 bases between. Germline CDR1 is KGHSH and CDR2 is LQKENI. The CDR3 is made up of 15 amino acids. The chain's CDR3 is CASSPRMESSYEQYF. In nucleotides, the CDR3 is TGTGCCAGCTCACCACGTATGGAAAGCTCCTACGAGCAGTACTTC.

The chain is built from TRBV5-1 and TRBJ1-6; 7 positions agree with TRBD1. V lost 0 bases, J lost 10 bases, and 10 bases stayed unmatched. Germline lookup yields CDR1 SGHRS and CDR2 YFSETQ. This CDR3 is built from 16 residues. This chain's CDR3 is CASSLGATDRDSPLHF. Here the CDR3 DNA reads TGCGCCAGCAGCTTGGGGGCAACCGACAGGGACTCACCCCTCCACTTT. Full variable domain (rest looked up from reference TRBV5-1 and TRBJ1-6): KAGVTQTPRYLIKTRGQQVTLSCSPISGHRSVSWYQQTPGQGLQFLFEYFSETQRNKGNFPGRFSGRQFSNSRSEMNVSTLELGDSALYLCASSLGATDRDSPLHFGNGTRLTVT.

J is TRBJ2-1 and V is TRBV7-3, with 9 bases matching TRBD1. V lost 5 bases, J lost 5 bases, and 4 bases stayed unmatched. Germline V gene lookup returns CDR1 SGHTA and CDR2 FQGTGA. There are 14 residues in the CDR3. The chain's CDR3 is CASSPGQGNNEQFF. The CDR3 nucleotides read TGTGCCAGCAGCCCGGGACAGGGAAACAATGAGCAGTTCTTC.

This clonotype has only a few counts. This chain joins TRBV20-1 and TRBJ2-3, with TRBD2 matching 9 bases. CDR1 is DFQATT, CDR2 SNEGSKA, per germline (reference sequence). Germline trimming cut 6 bases from V and 5 bases from J; bases unmatched to any gene: 18. The CDR3 length is 17 residues. The CDR3 region has the DNA TGCAGTGCAAGCCCCCCTAGCGGGGTACAATTTGTAGATACGCAGTATTTT. Its translation: CSASPPSGVQFVDTQYF.

In this sample, this clonotype turned up a few times. The V and J genes are TRBV28 and TRBJ1-1, with TRBD1 matching over 10 bases. The CDR3 has 15 amino acids. V gave up 5 bases and J gave up 1 base; unmatched junction bases: 4. The germline CDR1 and CDR2 sequences are MDHEN and SYDVKM. The CDR3 is CASSQTGGTNTEAFF. DNA of the CDR3: TGTGCCAGCAGTCAGACAGGGGGCACGAACACTGAAGCTTTCTTT.

This clonotype was recorded many times. The V gene is TRBV6-2 or TRBV6-3, the J gene TRBJ2-2; D possibly corresponds to TRBD1 (5 bases). V was shortened by 2 bases and J by 4 bases, with 11 bases between the two germline ends. The CDR3 covers 15 residues. The V gene's germline CDR1 is MNHEY and CDR2 SVGEGT. The DNA for the CDR3 is TGTGCCAGCAGTTACCTGGGCCAGGGCACCGGGGAGCTGTTTTTT. Its translation is CASSYLGQGTGELFF.

This clonotype was detected only a few times. This rearrangement joins TRBV12-3 or TRBV12-4 to TRBJ1-1, with D possibly matching TRBD1 (6 bases). Trimming shortened V by 1 base and J by 6 bases, and 9 bases separated the two germline ends. There are 13 residues in the CDR3. The CDR3 region has the DNA TGTGCCAGCAGTTTAGGCAGGGGCGCTGAAGCTTTCTTT. It yields the protein CASSLGRGAEAFF.

This clonotype was seen a few times. The chain has TRBV14 and TRBJ1-1; D is unresolved. The CDR3 has 14 residues. Germline assignment: CDR1 SGHDN and CDR2 FVKESK. The V end lost 2 bases, the J end lost 4 bases, and 11 bases lay between the germline ends. The CDR3 region is CASSQKAEGTEAFF. DNA of the CDR3: TGTGCCAGCAGCCAAAAGGCCGAGGGCACTGAAGCTTTCTTT.

This sequence joins TRBV6-5 and TRBJ1-5, with D possibly matching TRBD1 (6 bases). This CDR3 is 14 amino acids long. Trimming pared 2 bases from V and 6 bases from J, leaving 11 bases between. Germline-derived CDR1 and CDR2 are MNHEY and SVGAGI. Here the CDR3 reads CASSYAGGSQPQHF. CDR3 bases: TGTGCCAGCAGTTACGCGGGGGGCAGTCAGCCCCAGCATTTT.

This clonotype was recorded many times. The V call is TRBV27, the J call TRBJ1-1; perhaps TRBD1 as D (6 bases). The germline V gene has CDR1 MNHEY and CDR2 SMNVEV (reference sequence). V lost 3 bases, J lost 3 bases, and 20 bases lay in between. This CDR3 comprises 17 residues. The CDR3 spells CASSFHSRGERDTEAFF. Here the CDR3 DNA reads TGTGCCAGCAGTTTTCACAGCAGGGGCGAAAGGGACACTGAAGCTTTCTTT.

This clonotype occurred a few times. The V call is TRBV15, the J call TRBJ2-1, with D hard to call. The V end was cut by 0 bases, the J end by 6 bases, with 9 bases between. The CDR3 spans 14 residues. Germline V gene sequence: CDR1 LNHNV, CDR2 YYDKDF (reference sequence). CDR3 sequence (DNA): TGTGCCACCAGCAGAGATTATGTGCTCAATGAGCAGTTCTTC. Translation: CATSRDYVLNEQFF.

This clonotype was found a few times. The chain couples TRBV12-3 or TRBV12-4 to TRBJ1-5; tentatively, D is TRBD1 (5 bases). The CDR3 totals 17 residues. Trimming pared 5 bases from V and 0 bases from J, leaving 17 bases between. CDR3 bases: TGTGCCAGCAGTACCCTGCCGGGGGGGATTAGCAATCAGCCCCAGCATTTT. Protein sequence: CASSTLPGGISNQPQHF.

The chain recombines TRBV12-3 or TRBV12-4 with TRBJ2-7, with 11 positions matching TRBD1. After removal of 5 bases from V and 5 bases from J, the junction contained 5 bases not matched to a gene. There are 14 residues in the CDR3. CDR3 residues: CASSHGQGANEQYF. Here the CDR3 DNA reads TGTGCCAGCAGTCACGGACAGGGGGCTAACGAGCAGTACTTC.